This T cell receptor (beta chain) was observed in a study of T cell responses to AZD1222 COVID-19 vaccine. Findings and caveats of the study: It was only a handful of AZD1222 recipients who were seropositive at baseline. Spike regions recognized by vaccine-associated CD4 TCRs spanned the protein, led by 160-218 and 743-854. The donor group comprised mostly white British people and more females; the analysis possibly underestimated clonal diversity. Nearly half of spike-specific TCRs reportedly target variant regions that are unmutated in the B.1.351 and B.1.1.7 variants.

The repertoire was sequenced with immunoSEQ multiplex PCR; TCRdb's copy has only in-frame clones and lacks some. Of about 86,000 clones listed, roughly 80% are singletons. V shed 5 bases and J shed 5 bases, with 10 bases lying between them. This CDR3 spans 13 amino acids. This clone turned up a few times. Its antigen is unknown. This sequence joins TRBV12-3 or TRBV12-4 and TRBJ1-5; no clear D. The sequenced sample was peripheral blood, obtained on day 0 of AZD1222 vaccination. The sequence was obtained from an adult in good health. CDR3 amino acids: CASSQEGDQPQHF. For the CDR3, the DNA is TGTGCCAGCAGTCAAGAGGGAGATCAGCCCCAGCATTTT.